This T cell receptor (beta chain) was captured by sequencing in a study of OX40 agonist ivuxolimab in advanced cancers. Concerning this clone: Its antigen is undetermined.

TCRdb keeps only in-frame clones here, not all; method: immunoSEQ multiplex PCR. Among about 61,000 clones listed, 82% were seen once. The CDR3 has 14 residues. Germline-derived CDR1 and CDR2 are LNHDA and SQIVND (reference sequence). General observations from the study: Blood T cells, both CD4+ and CD8+, expanded clonally by week 6 at 0.1 to 3.0 mg/kg.

The chain uses TRBV19 and TRBJ2-5; tentative D call: TRBD1 (6 bases). The J call may be faulty, since TRBJ2-7 better matches the DNA end. This specimen consisted of CD4+ or CD8+ T cells sorted from blood, obtained in a trial of the OX40 agonist ivuxolimab. This TCR was recovered from an adult with an advanced solid tumor such as melanoma, head and neck, liver or kidney cancer. The CDR3 DNA follows: TGTGCCAGTAGTATAAACAGGGCCGCCTACGAGCAGTACTTC. Protein product: CASSINRAAYEQYF.